This entry describes one T cell receptor (beta chain). The antigen remains undetermined. These data are taken from a study of cytomegalovirus exposure and HLA in healthy donors. Study overall: Counted in an early data release were about 86 million unique TCRs from HLA-typed donors. Regarding the study as a whole: It was confirmed in vitro that a few of the CMV-associated chains were specific for CMV antigens. According to a later analysis, donors in an Asian-associated ancestry cluster reportedly had fewer N-insertions than the roughly 640-donor mean. The study assumed roughly uniform donor sequencing depth for presence/absence analyses.

Germline V gene sequence: CDR1 MGHRA, CDR2 YSYEKL. CDR3 length equals 14 residues. V gave up 0 bases and J gave up 1 base, with 6 bases separating them. PCR used 60 Vbeta primers and 13 Jbeta primers. Profiled with immunoSEQ multiplex PCR; TCRdb holds only in-frame clones, not every one. In the table there are about 140,000 clones, around 79% of which are singletons. The sample was PBMCs. The sequence was obtained from a woman aged 50 to 60 in good health and CMV-seropositive. The chain joins TRBV4-1 to TRBJ2-5; no clear D gene. For the CDR3, the DNA is TGCGCCAGCAGCCAAGATTACACCCAAGAGACCCAGTACTTC. Translation: CASSQDYTQETQYF.